This TCR beta chain was sequenced during a study of cytomegalovirus exposure and HLA in healthy donors. This CDR3 has 14 residues. CDR1 and CDR2 (germline): LNHDA, SQIVND (reference sequence). The trim removed 9 bases at V and 9 bases at J, leaving 9 bases unmatched. General observations from the study: Using the classifier, cytomegalovirus status was reportedly diagnosed with high specificity and sensitivity. Researchers counted 180 or so TCR beta chains as cytomegalovirus-associated.

On this clone: Its cognate antigen is unknown.

PCR primers comprised 60 Vbeta and 13 Jbeta primers. Assay used: immunoSEQ multiplex PCR; TCRdb lists only in-frame clones, some missing. The repertoire includes about 160,000 clones, approximately 86% of them detected once, and under 2% sits in the top ten. The receptor was isolated from a woman younger than 35 in good health and CMV-seronegative. The chain couples TRBV19 to TRBJ1-6; 9 nucleotides agree with TRBD1. The sample was PBMCs. In DNA form, the CDR3 reads TGTGCCAGCGGACCCGGGACAGGGCGTTCACCCCTCCACTTT. It translates to CASGPGTGRSPLHF.